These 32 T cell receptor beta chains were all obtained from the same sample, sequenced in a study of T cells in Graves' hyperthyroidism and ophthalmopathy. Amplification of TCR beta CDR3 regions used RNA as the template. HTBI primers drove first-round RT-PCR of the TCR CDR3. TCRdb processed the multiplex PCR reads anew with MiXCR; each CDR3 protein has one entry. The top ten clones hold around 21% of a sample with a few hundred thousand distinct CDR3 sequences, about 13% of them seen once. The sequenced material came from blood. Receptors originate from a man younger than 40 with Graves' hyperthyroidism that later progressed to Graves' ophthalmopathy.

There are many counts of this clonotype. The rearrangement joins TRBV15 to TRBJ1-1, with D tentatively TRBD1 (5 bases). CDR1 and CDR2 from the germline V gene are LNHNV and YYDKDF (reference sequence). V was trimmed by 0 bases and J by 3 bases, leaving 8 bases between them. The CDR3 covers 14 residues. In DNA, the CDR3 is TGTGCCACCAGCAGAGACAGGGCCGACACTGAAGCTTTCTTT. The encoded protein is CATSRDRADTEAFF.

The CDR3 here is CASSLNRTGLLLYGYTF. DNA for the CDR3: TGTGCCAGCAGCTTAAACAGGACAGGACTACTACTCTATGGCTACACCTTC. The chain has TRBV7-3 and TRBJ1-2, with 7 bases aligning to TRBD1. After removal of 1 base from V and 4 bases from J, the junction contained 12 bases not matched to a gene. The CDR3 is made up of 17 amino acids. Germline V CDR1 and CDR2: SGHTA, FQGTGA.

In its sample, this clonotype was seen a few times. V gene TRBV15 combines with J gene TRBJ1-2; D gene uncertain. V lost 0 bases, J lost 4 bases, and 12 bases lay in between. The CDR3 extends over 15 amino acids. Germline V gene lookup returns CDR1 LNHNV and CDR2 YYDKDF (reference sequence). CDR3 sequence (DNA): TGTGCCACCAGCAGAGATAAAACCGGCGGCTATGGCTACACCTTC. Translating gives CATSRDKTGGYGYTF.

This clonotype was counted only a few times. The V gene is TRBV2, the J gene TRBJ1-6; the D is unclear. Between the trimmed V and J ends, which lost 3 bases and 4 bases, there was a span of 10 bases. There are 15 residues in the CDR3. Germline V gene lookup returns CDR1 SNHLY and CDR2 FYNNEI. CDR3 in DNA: TGTGCCAGCAGTGACCGACACGGGTATAATTCACCCCTCCACTTT. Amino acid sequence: CASSDRHGYNSPLHF.

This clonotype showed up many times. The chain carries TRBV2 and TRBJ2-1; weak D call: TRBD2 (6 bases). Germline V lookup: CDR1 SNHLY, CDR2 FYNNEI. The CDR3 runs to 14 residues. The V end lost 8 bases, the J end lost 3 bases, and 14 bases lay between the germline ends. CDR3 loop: CASGSRGIYNEQFF. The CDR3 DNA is TGTGCCAGCGGTAGCCGGGGGATCTACAATGAGCAGTTCTTC.

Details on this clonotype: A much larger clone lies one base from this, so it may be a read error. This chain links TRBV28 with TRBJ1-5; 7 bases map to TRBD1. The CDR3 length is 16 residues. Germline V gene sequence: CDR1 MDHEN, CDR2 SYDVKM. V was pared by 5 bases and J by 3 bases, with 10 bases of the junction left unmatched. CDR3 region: CASSDTRDSFNQPQHF. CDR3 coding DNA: TGTGCCAGCAGTGACACCCGGGACAGCTTCAATCAGCCCCAGCATTTT.

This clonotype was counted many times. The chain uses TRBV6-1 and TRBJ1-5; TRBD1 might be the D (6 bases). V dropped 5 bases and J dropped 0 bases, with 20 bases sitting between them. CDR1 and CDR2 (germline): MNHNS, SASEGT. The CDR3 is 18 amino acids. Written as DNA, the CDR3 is TGTGCCAGCAGTTCCAAAGTCCCGGGACAATATAGCAATCAGCCCCAGCATTTT. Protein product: CASSSKVPGQYSNQPQHF.

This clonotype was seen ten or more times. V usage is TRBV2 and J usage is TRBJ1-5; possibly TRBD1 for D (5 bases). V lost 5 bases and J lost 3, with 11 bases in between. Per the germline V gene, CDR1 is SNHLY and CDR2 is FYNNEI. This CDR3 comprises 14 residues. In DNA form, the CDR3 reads TGTGCCAGCAGTCCGGGACTTGACAATCAGCCCCAGCATTTT. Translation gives CASSPGLDNQPQHF.

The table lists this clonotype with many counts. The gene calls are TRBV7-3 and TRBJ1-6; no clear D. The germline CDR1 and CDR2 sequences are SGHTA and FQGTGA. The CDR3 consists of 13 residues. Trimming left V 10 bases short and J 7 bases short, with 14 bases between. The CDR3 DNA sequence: TGTGCCACCTCGGAGGGAAGGAATTCACCCCTCCACTTT. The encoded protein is CATSEGRNSPLHF. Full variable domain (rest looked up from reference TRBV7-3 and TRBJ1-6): GAGVSQTPSNKVTEKGKYVELRCDPISGHTALYWYRQSLGQGPEFLIYFQGTGAADDSGLPNDRFFAVRPEGSVSTLKIQRTERGDSAVYLCATSEGRNSPLHFGNGTRLTVT.

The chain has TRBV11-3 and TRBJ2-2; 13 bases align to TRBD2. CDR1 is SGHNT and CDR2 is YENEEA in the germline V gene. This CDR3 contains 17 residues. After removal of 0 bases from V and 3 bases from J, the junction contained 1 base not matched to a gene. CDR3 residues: CASSLEGLAGHTGELFF. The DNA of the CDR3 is TGTGCCAGCAGCTTAGAGGGACTAGCGGGGCACACCGGGGAGCTGTTTTTT.

The CDR3 here is CASSLGPGGPQHF. As DNA, the CDR3 is TGTGCCAGCAGCTTAGGTCCGGGGGGGCCCCAGCATTTT. The chain combines TRBV7-9 with TRBJ1-5; D is possibly TRBD1 (5 bases). This CDR3 is 13 amino acids long. The germline V gene has CDR1 SEHNR and CDR2 FQNEAQ (reference sequence). Trimming shortened V by 1 base and J by 9 bases, and 10 bases separated the two germline ends.

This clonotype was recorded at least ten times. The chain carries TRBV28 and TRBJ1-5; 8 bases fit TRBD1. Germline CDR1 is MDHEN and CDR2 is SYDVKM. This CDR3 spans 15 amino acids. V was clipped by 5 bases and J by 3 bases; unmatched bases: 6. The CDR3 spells CASSLLQGDNQPQHF. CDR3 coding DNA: TGTGCCAGCAGTCTACTACAGGGGGACAATCAGCCCCAGCATTTT. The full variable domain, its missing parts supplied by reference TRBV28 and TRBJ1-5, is DVKVTQSSRYLVKRTGEKVFLECVQDMDHENMFWYRQDPGLGLRLIYFSYDVKMKEKGDIPEGYSVSREKKERFSLILESASTNQTSMYLCASSLLQGDNQPQHFGDGTRLSIL.

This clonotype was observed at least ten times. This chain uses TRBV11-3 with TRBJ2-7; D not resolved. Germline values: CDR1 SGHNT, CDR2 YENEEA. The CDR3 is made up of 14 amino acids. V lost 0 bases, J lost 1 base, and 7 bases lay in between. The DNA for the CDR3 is TGTGCCAGCAGCTTAGATCGGAAGTCCTACGAGCAGTACTTC. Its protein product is CASSLDRKSYEQYF.

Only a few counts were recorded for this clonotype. In DNA, the CDR3 is TGTGCCAGCAGCCTCCGCGGACAGCTAAATCGCGATGAGCAGTTCTTC. This sequence encodes CASSLRGQLNRDEQFF. The chain carries TRBV7-2 and TRBJ2-1, with D possibly matching TRBD1 (6 bases). V gave up 5 bases and J gave up 8 bases, with 22 bases separating them. CDR1 is SGHTA and CDR2 is FQGNSA in the germline V gene. The CDR3 sequence is 16 residues long.

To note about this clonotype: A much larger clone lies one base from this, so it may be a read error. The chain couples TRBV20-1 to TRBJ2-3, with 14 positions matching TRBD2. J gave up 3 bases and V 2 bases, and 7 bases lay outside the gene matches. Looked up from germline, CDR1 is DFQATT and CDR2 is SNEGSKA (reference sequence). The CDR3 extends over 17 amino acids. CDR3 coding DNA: TGCAGTGCTAGAAGACTAGCGGGGGGGTCAACTACAGATACGCAGTATTTT. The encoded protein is CSARRLAGGSTTDTQYF.

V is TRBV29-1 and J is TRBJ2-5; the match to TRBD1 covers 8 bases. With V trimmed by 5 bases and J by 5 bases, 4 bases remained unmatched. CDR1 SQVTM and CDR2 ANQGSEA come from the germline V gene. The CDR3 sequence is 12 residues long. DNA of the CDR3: TGCAGCGTTTTCAGGGGGCGCGAGACCCAGTACTTC. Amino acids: CSVFRGRETQYF.

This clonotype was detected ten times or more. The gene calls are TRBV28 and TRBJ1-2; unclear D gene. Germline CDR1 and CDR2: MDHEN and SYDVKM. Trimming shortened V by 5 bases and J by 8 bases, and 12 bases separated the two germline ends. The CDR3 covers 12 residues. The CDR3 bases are TGTGCCAGCAGTACGGACCCGGGCGGCTACACCTTC. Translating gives CASSTDPGGYTF.

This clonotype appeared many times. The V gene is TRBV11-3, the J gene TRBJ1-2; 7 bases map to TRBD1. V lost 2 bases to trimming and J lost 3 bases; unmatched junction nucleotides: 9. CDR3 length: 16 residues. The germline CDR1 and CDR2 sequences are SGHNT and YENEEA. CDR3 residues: CASSLSSTGVDYGYTF. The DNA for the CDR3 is TGTGCCAGCAGCTTATCAAGTACAGGGGTAGACTATGGCTACACCTTC.

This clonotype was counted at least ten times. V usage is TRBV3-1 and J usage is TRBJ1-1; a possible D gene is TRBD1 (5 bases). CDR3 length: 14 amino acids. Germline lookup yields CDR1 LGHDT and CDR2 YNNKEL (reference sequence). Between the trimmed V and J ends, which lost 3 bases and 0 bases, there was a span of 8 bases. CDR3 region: CASSQGTLNTEAFF. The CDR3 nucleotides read TGTGCCAGCAGCCAGGGGACGTTGAACACTGAAGCTTTCTTT.

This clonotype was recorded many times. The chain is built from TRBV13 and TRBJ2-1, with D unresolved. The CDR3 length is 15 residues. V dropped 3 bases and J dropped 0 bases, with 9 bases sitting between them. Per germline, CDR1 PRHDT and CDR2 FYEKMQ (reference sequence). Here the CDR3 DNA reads TGTGCCAGCAGCTTTAGGGTCAGCTCCTACAATGAGCAGTTCTTC. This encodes CASSFRVSSYNEQFF.

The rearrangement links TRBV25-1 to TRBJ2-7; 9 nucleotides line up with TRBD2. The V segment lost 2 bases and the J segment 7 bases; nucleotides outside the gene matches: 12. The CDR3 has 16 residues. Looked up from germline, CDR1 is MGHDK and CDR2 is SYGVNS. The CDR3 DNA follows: TGTGCCAGCAGTGAACCGGGACTAGCTGCCGCGCGGGAGCAGTACTTC. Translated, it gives CASSEPGLAAAREQYF.

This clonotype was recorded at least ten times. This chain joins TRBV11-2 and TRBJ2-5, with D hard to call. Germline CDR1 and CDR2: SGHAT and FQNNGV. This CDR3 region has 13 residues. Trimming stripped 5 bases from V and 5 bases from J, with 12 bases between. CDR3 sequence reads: CASSPPREETQYF. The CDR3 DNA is TGTGCCAGCAGCCCTCCCCGAGAGGAGACCCAGTACTTC.

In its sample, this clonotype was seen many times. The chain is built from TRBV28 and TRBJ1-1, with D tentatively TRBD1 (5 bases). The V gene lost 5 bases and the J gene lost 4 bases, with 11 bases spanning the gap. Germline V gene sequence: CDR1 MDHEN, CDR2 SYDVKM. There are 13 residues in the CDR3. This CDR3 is CASSLQGPTEAFF. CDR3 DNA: TGTGCCAGCAGTCTTCAGGGTCCCACTGAAGCTTTCTTT.

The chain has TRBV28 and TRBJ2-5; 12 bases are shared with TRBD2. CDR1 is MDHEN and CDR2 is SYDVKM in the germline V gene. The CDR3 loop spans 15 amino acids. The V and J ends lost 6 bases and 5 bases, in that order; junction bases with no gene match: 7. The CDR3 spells CASSPLAGGRETQYF. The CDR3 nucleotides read TGTGCCAGCAGCCCTCTAGCGGGGGGGCGGGAGACCCAGTACTTC.

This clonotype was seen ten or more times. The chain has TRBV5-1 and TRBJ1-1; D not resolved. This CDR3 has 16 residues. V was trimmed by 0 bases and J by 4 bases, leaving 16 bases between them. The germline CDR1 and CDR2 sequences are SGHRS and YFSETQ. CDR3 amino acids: CASSLGRKPLSTEAFF. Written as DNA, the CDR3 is TGCGCCAGCAGCTTGGGTAGGAAGCCCCTCTCCACTGAAGCTTTCTTT.

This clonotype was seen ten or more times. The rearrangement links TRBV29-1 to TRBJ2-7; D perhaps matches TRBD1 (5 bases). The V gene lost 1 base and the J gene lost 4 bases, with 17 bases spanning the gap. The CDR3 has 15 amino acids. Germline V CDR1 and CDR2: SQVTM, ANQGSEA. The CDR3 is CSVEGRAETPYEQYF. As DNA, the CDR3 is TGCAGCGTTGAAGGCAGGGCCGAAACTCCTTACGAGCAGTACTTC.

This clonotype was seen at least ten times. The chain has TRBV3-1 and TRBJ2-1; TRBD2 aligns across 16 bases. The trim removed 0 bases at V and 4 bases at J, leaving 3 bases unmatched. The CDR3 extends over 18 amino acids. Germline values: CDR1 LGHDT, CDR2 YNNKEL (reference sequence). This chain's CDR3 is CASSQDLGLAGGYNEQFF. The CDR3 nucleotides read TGTGCCAGCAGCCAAGATTTGGGACTAGCGGGGGGGTACAATGAGCAGTTCTTC.

The CDR3 region has the DNA TGCAGTGCTAGAGGGGGGACAGGGGGTGGGCAGCCCCAGCATTTT. It codes for CSARGGTGGGQPQHF. The rearrangement uses TRBV20-1 and TRBJ1-5, with 11 positions matching TRBD1. This CDR3 region has 15 residues. The germline gives CDR1 DFQATT, CDR2 SNEGSKA (reference sequence). V lost 1 base, J lost 7 bases, and 6 bases stayed unmatched.

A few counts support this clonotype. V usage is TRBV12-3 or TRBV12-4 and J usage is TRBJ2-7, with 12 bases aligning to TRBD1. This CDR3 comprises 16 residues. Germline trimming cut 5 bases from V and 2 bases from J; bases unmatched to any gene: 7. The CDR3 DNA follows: TGTGCCAGCAGTAGAACCGGGACAGGGGGCCCCTACGAGCAGTACTTC. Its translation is CASSRTGTGGPYEQYF.

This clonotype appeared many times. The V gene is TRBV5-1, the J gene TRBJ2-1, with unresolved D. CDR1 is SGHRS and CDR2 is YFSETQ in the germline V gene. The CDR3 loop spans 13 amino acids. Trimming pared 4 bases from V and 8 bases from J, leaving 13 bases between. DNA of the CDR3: TGCGCCAGCAGCCCAGACTTACTCGATGAGCAGTTCTTC. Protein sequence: CASSPDLLDEQFF.

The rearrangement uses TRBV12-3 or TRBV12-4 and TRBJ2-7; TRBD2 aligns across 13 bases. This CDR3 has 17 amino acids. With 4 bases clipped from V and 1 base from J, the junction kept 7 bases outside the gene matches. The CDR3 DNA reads TGTGCCAGCAGTTCAGGACTAGCGGGGGTGGGGTCCTACGAGCAGTACTTC. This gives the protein CASSSGLAGVGSYEQYF.

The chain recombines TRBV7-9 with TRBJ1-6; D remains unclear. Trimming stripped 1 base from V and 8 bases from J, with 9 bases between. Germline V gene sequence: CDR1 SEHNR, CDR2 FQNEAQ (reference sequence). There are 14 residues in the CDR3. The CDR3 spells CASSLVRRDSPLHF. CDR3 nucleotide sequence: TGTGCCAGCAGCTTAGTCCGTCGGGATTCACCCCTCCACTTT.